The rows below give T cell receptor beta chains drawn from one sample of a study of T cell changes during pregnancy in multiple sclerosis. TCRdb keeps only in-frame clones here, not all; method: immunoSEQ multiplex PCR. The table lists roughly 40,000 clones, approximately 90% of them singletons, with about 0.4% in the top ten. Here the sequenced sample was CD4+ T cells from peripheral blood mononuclear cells, taken in the third trimester of pregnancy. Every receptor here comes from a female donor with multiple sclerosis, enrolled in a pregnancy study. The CDR3 runs from the conserved cysteine through the conserved F or W. D genes are given only for firm matches. The listing skips clone size in some rows; elsewhere it reads once, few, many or a size class.

-,TRBJ1-1,-,TRBV19,CASSIKGDTEAFF,TGTGCCAGTAGTATAAAGGGGGACACTGAAGCTTTCTTT
-,TRBJ2-5,TRBD1,TRBV6-5,CASSYLGQGEETQYF,TGTGCCAGCAGTTACTTAGGACAGGGAGAGGAGACCCAGTACTTC
-,TRBJ2-7,TRBD2,TRBV18,CASSTGGGEQYF,TGTGCCAGCTCAACGGGGGGAGGCGAGCAGTACTTC
-,TRBJ1-5,-,TRBV27,CASNRNGGVNQPQHF,TGTGCCAGCAACAGAAACGGGGGGGTCAATCAGCCCCAGCATTTT
-,TRBJ2-7,TRBD2,TRBV15,CATSWDGGGLEQYF,TGTGCCACCAGCTGGGACGGGGGGGGCCTCGAGCAGTACTTC
-,TRBJ1-4,-,TRBV28,CASSLRGTNEKLFF,TGTGCCAGCAGTTTACGAGGCACTAATGAAAAACTGTTTTTT
once,TRBJ2-7,-,TRBV27,CASSLSGSKLSYEQYF,TGTGCCAGCAGTTTAAGTGGTTCTAAACTCTCCTACGAGCAGTACTTC
-,TRBJ2-7,-,TRBV28,CASSRDSGRSEQYF,TGTGCCAGCAGCCGGGACTCAGGGAGGTCCGAGCAGTACTTC
-,TRBJ2-3,-,TRBV15,CATSRAAGDTQYF,TGTGCCACCAGCAGAGCCGCCGGAGATACGCAGTATTTT
-,TRBJ2-3,TRBD2,TRBV7-2,CASSLGGTSGGTDTQYF,TGTGCCAGCAGCTTAGGCGGGACTAGCGGAGGCACAGATACGCAGTATTTT
once,TRBJ1-2,-,TRBV28,CASSPPVYGYTF,TGTGCCAGCAGTCCCCCGGTCTATGGCTACACCTTC
once,TRBJ1-2,-,TRBV6-6,CASSVGENYGYTF,TGTGCCAGCAGTGTAGGGGAAAACTATGGCTACACCTTC
-,TRBJ2-1,-,TRBV14,CASSPWQYNEQFF,TGTGCCAGCAGCCCTTGGCAGTACAATGAGCAGTTCTTC
once,TRBJ2-7,-,TRBV5-4,CASSPPGAAAYEQYF,TGTGCCAGCAGCCCACCTGGGGCGGCCGCCTACGAGCAGTACTTC
-,TRBJ2-7,TRBD1,TRBV7-8,CASSLGQGAPYEQYF,TGTGCCAGCTCCCTGGGACAGGGGGCGCCCTACGAGCAGTACTTC
-,TRBJ2-7,TRBD2,TRBV30,CAWSPGLAGGHDF,TGTGCCTGGAGCCCGGGACTAGCGGGAGGCCATGACTTC
-,TRBJ2-7,-,TRBV4-3,CASSPSIQDLYEQYF,TGCGCCAGCAGCCCGTCAATTCAGGATCTCTACGAGCAGTACTTC
-,TRBJ2-3,TRBD2,TRBV5-3,CARSGTSGFTDTQYF,TGTGCCAGAAGCGGGACTAGCGGGTTCACAGATACGCAGTATTTT
-,TRBJ1-1,-,TRBV6-6,CASDGGSTEAFF,TGTGCCAGCGATGGGGGCTCCACTGAAGCTTTCTTT
-,TRBJ1-1,-,TRBV27,CASSRDLLRGTEAFF,TGTGCCAGCAGCCGGGACCTTCTAAGGGGGACTGAAGCTTTCTTT
-,TRBJ2-7,TRBD2,TRBV9,CASSEAPTLAGGRNEQYF,TGTGCCAGCAGCGAGGCCCCTACCCTAGCGGGAGGGCGCAACGAGCAGTACTTC
-,TRBJ1-1,-,TRBV29-1,CSVSKTGRNQAEAFF,TGCAGCGTTTCAAAGACAGGCCGCAATCAGGCTGAAGCTTTCTTT
-,TRBJ1-3,-,TRBV11-2,CASSSLVGGLAIYF,TGTGCCAGCAGCTCCCTCGTAGGGGGATTGGCCATATATTTT
-,TRBJ1-3,-,TRBV6-6,CASSPPRLGNTIYF,TGTGCCAGCAGTCCGCCCAGGCTTGGAAACACCATATATTTT
-,TRBJ1-1,-,TRBV20-1,CSASKAGGAFF,TGCAGTGCTAGTAAGGCGGGGGGCGCTTTCTTT
-,TRBJ2-1,-,TRBV10-1,CASSEGTSGRGISLDNEQFF,-
-,TRBJ2-3,TRBD2,TRBV5-4,CASSLSGRVAQYF,TGTGCCAGCAGCCTTAGCGGGAGGGTGGCGCAGTATTTT
-,TRBJ1-5,TRBD1,TRBV2,CASSRQGASNQPQHF,TGTGCCAGCAGTCGACAGGGGGCTAGCAATCAGCCCCAGCATTTT
-,TRBJ2-3,TRBD2,TRBV7-3,CASSVGTSGRTDTQYF,TGTGCCAGCAGCGTAGGGACTAGCGGCCGCACAGATACGCAGTATTTT
-,TRBJ1-1,-,TRBV27,CASSPNPGWNTEAFF,TGTGCCAGCAGTCCCAACCCAGGATGGAACACTGAAGCTTTCTTT
-,TRBJ2-7,TRBD1,TRBV4-1,CASSQALGQAYEQYF,TGCGCCAGCAGCCAAGCCTTAGGACAGGCCTACGAGCAGTACTTC
-,TRBJ1-2,-,TRBV9,CASSVVAANYGYTF,TGTGCCAGCAGCGTAGTAGCAGCTAACTATGGCTACACCTTC
-,TRBJ2-3,-,TRBV13,CASSSRDTQYF,TGTGCCAGCAGCTCCAGGGATACGCAGTATTTT
-,TRBJ1-4,TRBD1,TRBV18,CASSPFEGTGDEKLFF,TGTGCCAGCTCACCATTCGAGGGGACAGGGGACGAAAAACTGTTTTTT
-,TRBJ2-5,TRBD1,TRBV5-4,CASSKGQGRETQYF,TGTGCCAGCAGCAAAGGACAGGGACGTGAGACCCAGTACTTC
-,TRBJ1-3,-,TRBV19,CASEAGASGNTIYF,TGTGCCAGCGAAGCAGGGGCCTCTGGAAACACCATATATTTT
-,TRBJ2-7,TRBD2,TRBV6-5,CASTIGGVGSEQYF,TGTGCCAGCACAATCGGGGGGGTAGGTTCCGAGCAGTACTTC
-,TRBJ2-2,-,TRBV5-1,CASSSGGRIGFGELFF,TGCGCCAGCAGTAGTGGCGGGCGGATCGGGTTCGGGGAGCTGTTTTTT
-,TRBJ1-2,TRBD1,TRBV28,CAISLLGGRGLVGGYTF,TGTGCCATCTCCCTATTAGGGGGCAGGGGTTTAGTGGGTGGCTACACCTTC
-,TRBJ2-2,-,TRBV9,CASSVDYNTGELFF,TGTGCCAGCAGCGTAGACTATAACACCGGGGAGCTGTTTTTT
-,TRBJ2-5,TRBD2,TRBV6-1,CASSRTSGGETQYF,TGTGCCAGCAGCCGGACTAGCGGTGGAGAGACCCAGTACTTC
-,TRBJ2-1,TRBD2,TRBV11-2,CASSFGTSGSRYNEQFF,TGTGCCAGCAGCTTCGGGACTAGCGGGAGCCGATACAATGAGCAGTTCTTC
-,TRBJ1-5,-,TRBV7-2,CASSLATAGNQPQHF,TGTGCCAGCAGCTTAGCAACGGCGGGCAATCAGCCCCAGCATTTT
-,TRBJ2-7,-,TRBV19,CASSVGGGWGHYEQYF,TGTGCCAGTAGTGTGGGCGGGGGCTGGGGCCACTACGAGCAGTACTTC
-,TRBJ1-1,-,TRBV7-8,CASSLGLTGTNTEAFF,TGTGCCAGCAGCTTAGGGTTGACAGGAACCAACACTGAAGCTTTCTTT
-,TRBJ2-7,TRBD2,TRBV7-2,CASSFRATSGRESSYEQYF,TGTGCCAGCAGCTTCCGGGCGACTAGCGGGAGGGAGAGCTCCTACGAGCAGTACTTC
medium-sized,TRBJ1-2,TRBD1,TRBV4-1,CASSRLTGDLSYTF,TGCGCCAGCAGCCGATTGACAGGGGATCTTTCCTACACCTTC
-,TRBJ2-5,-,TRBV2,CASRGQFTETQYF,TGTGCCAGCAGAGGACAGTTTACGGAGACCCAGTACTTC
-,TRBJ1-4,-,TRBV28,CASSLDEVVEKLFF,TGTGCCAGCAGTTTAGACGAGGTGGTTGAAAAACTGTTTTTT
-,TRBJ1-6,-,TRBV30,CAWSVTGQGPLHF,TGTGCCTGGAGTGTAACAGGGCAGGGCCCCCTCCACTTT